What follows are 32 T cell receptor beta chains derived from one specimen sequenced in a study of blood T cells in healthy people across ages. A second roughly 6 to 12 cycle PCR used barcoded and J-beta primers. TCRdb fed the 5' RACE reads into MiXCR, producing one record per CDR3 protein. The sample yields 1.5 million to 1.9 million distinct CDR3 sequences, less than 45% seen once. The specimen was blood. The source of these receptors is a woman aged 18-29 years in good health.

This clonotype came up a few times. This sequence joins TRBV10-3 and TRBJ2-7, with TRBD1 matching over 10 bases. V lost 6 bases, J lost 4 bases, and 12 bases stayed unmatched. This CDR3 is built from 16 residues. Germline V CDR1 and CDR2: ENHRY, SYGVKD. The DNA for the CDR3 is TGTGCCATCAGGGGCGGGACAGGGGACCTTTGGTACGAGCAGTACTTC. The encoded protein is CAIRGGTGDLWYEQYF.

This clonotype was detected many times. J is TRBJ1-5 and V is TRBV27; no firm D call. Germline loops: CDR1 MNHEY, CDR2 SMNVEV (reference sequence). The CDR3 is made up of 13 amino acids. The V and J ends lost 0 bases and 7 bases respectively, with 7 bases between them. The CDR3 is CASSLSSLQPQHF. The CDR3 DNA is TGTGCCAGCAGTTTATCTAGTTTGCAGCCCCAGCATTTT.

This clonotype showed up just a few times. V gene TRBV20-1 combines with J gene TRBJ2-3, with TRBD2 matching 12 bases. Germline loops: CDR1 DFQATT, CDR2 SNEGSKA (reference sequence). The CDR3 spans 18 residues. J gave up 2 bases and V 6 bases, and 15 bases lay outside the gene matches. CDR3: CSATGLAGPGRNTDTQYF. DNA of the CDR3: TGCAGTGCAACGGGACTAGCGGGCCCTGGCCGGAACACAGATACGCAGTATTTT.

The CDR3 DNA sequence: TGTGCCAGCAGCCGAACTATGGACGGAGGGGAGCAGTTCTTC. It encodes CASSRTMDGGEQFF. The chain couples TRBV4-2 to TRBJ2-1; possibly TRBD2 for D (6 bases). Trimming shortened V by 4 bases and J by 10 bases, and 17 bases separated the two germline ends. CDR1 and CDR2 (germline): LGHNA, YNFKEQ. This CDR3 region has 14 residues.

Points on this clonotype: The germline gene is not matched at one end of the junction; a read error may be the cause. The V call is TRBV27, the J call TRBJ2-5; D is perhaps TRBD2 (5 bases). In germline, CDR1 is MNHEY, CDR2 SMNVEV (reference sequence). The CDR3 runs 15 residues. CDR3 sequence reads: CASSLRSEDSGTQYF. The CDR3 nucleotides are TGTGCCAGTAGTTTAAGGTCGGAGGATAGTGGGACCCAGTACTTC.

This clonotype came up many times. The gene calls are TRBV6-4 and TRBJ2-1; 13 bases are a match to TRBD2. The V gene end was trimmed by 0 bases and the J gene end by 8 bases; junction bases not matched to a gene: 1. Germline V gives CDR1 MRHNA, CDR2 SNTAGT. The CDR3 spans 15 residues. The CDR3 spells CASSDSLAGGHEQFF. As DNA, the CDR3 is TGTGCCAGCAGTGACTCACTAGCGGGGGGGCATGAGCAGTTCTTC.

The chain combines TRBV20-1 with TRBJ2-4, with D maybe TRBD2 (5 bases). TRBJ2-7 explains the end of the DNA better; the J call may be wrong. The CDR3 consists of 13 residues. Germline V lookup: CDR1 DFQATT, CDR2 SNEGSKA (reference sequence). The DNA for the CDR3 is TGCAGTGCTAGAGCAGTGGGAGCCGGCGAGCAGTACTTC. It specifies CSARAVGAGEQYF.

This clonotype was detected a few times. This chain joins TRBV12-3 or TRBV12-4 and TRBJ2-2; no definite D call. The CDR3 consists of 13 residues. V gave up 2 bases and J gave up 6 bases, with 7 bases separating them. CDR3 sequence reads: CASSLLSAGELFF. The CDR3 region has the DNA TGTGCCAGCAGTTTATTGTCCGCCGGGGAGCTGTTTTTT.

In this sample, this clonotype turned up a few times. The chain employs TRBV2 and TRBJ1-2, with D possibly matching TRBD1 (6 bases). The CDR3 consists of 14 residues. Germline lookup yields CDR1 SNHLY and CDR2 FYNNEI. V was cut by 1 base and J by 8 bases, with 14 bases left in between. Here the CDR3 DNA reads TGTGCCAGCAGTGAAGAACAGGGTGTGAGCGGCTACACCTTC. Its translation is CASSEEQGVSGYTF. The variable domain in full, with the rest retrieved from reference TRBV2 and TRBJ1-2, is EPEVTQTPSHQVTQMGQEVILRCVPISNHLYFYWYRQILGQKVEFLVSFYNNEISEKSEIFDDQFSVERPDGSNFTLKIRSTKLEDSAMYFCASSEEQGVSGYTFGSGTRLTVV.

The chain joins TRBV20-1 to TRBJ2-5; 10 bases line up with TRBD2. The junction had 5 bases not matched to a gene; V was cut back by 6 bases and J by 4 bases. Germline lookup yields CDR1 DFQATT and CDR2 SNEGSKA (reference sequence). This CDR3 contains 13 residues. The CDR3 DNA is TGCAGTGCACCGGTAGCGGGGGGAGAGACCCAGTACTTC. Translation gives CSAPVAGGETQYF.

The CDR3 here is CATVAEGRPNTEAFF. DNA for the CDR3: TGTGCCACCGTCGCGGAAGGCAGACCGAACACTGAAGCTTTCTTT. The chain recombines TRBV15 with TRBJ1-1; no reliable D call. Germline loops: CDR1 LNHNV, CDR2 YYDKDF (reference sequence). Trimming pared 8 bases from V and 1 base from J, leaving 17 bases between. The CDR3 is 15 amino acids.

This sequence joins TRBV3-1 and TRBJ2-2, with TRBD2 identical over 10 bases. The length of the CDR3 is 17 residues. V was pared by 4 bases and J by 7 bases, with 12 bases of the junction left unmatched. Germline CDR1 reads LGHDT; CDR2 reads YNNKEL (reference sequence). This CDR3 reads CASSRRSSGGGHGELFF. In nucleotides, the CDR3 is TGTGCCAGCAGCCGCCGTTCAAGCGGGGGGGGACACGGGGAGCTGTTTTTT.

The gene calls are TRBV7-6 and TRBJ2-4, with TRBD2 matching over 11 bases. The J call could be wrong; TRBJ2-7 is a better fit for the DNA end. Germline V gives CDR1 SGHVS, CDR2 FNYEAQ. This CDR3 is built from 16 residues. Written as DNA, the CDR3 is TGTGCCAGCAGTTCGCCGACTAGCGGGGACTCCTACGAGCAGTACTTC. As protein: CASSSPTSGDSYEQYF.

This chain links TRBV7-9 with TRBJ1-4, with D perhaps matching TRBD1 (5 bases). This CDR3 has 17 residues. V lost 2 bases and J 8 bases, leaving 21 bases between the germline ends. Germline CDR1 reads SEHNR; CDR2 reads FQNEAQ (reference sequence). The CDR3 loop is CASSLYGRQGWEEKLFF. As DNA, the CDR3 is TGTGCCAGCAGCTTATATGGTCGCCAGGGATGGGAGGAAAAACTGTTTTTT.

This chain joins TRBV2 and TRBJ2-3; the match to TRBD2 covers 9 bases. V lost 6 bases and J lost 4; bases outside the gene matches: 5. This CDR3 has 14 residues. Germline-derived CDR1 and CDR2 are SNHLY and FYNNEI. The CDR3 sequence is CASRPGLAPDTQYF. CDR3 bases: TGTGCCAGCAGGCCGGGACTAGCCCCAGATACGCAGTATTTT.

In regard to this clonotype: Given a much more abundant clone one base away, this may be a read error. The genes are TRBV5-1 and TRBJ2-5, with D perhaps matching TRBD2 (5 bases). Trimming left V 3 bases short and J 2 bases short, with 11 bases between. The CDR3 has 14 amino acids. The germline gives CDR1 SGHRS, CDR2 YFSETQ. Written as DNA, the CDR3 is TGCGCCAGCAGCTCGATCGGAGGTCAAGAGACCCAGTACTTC. As protein: CASSSIGGQETQYF.

This clonotype was seen a few times. The chain uses TRBV6-2 or TRBV6-3 and TRBJ1-1, with no clear D. This CDR3 is built from 12 residues. Germline V lookup: CDR1 MNHEY, CDR2 SVGEGT. V was cut by 7 bases and J by 5 bases, with 11 bases left in between. The CDR3 coding sequence is TGTGCCAGCACAGAGGGTCCGACTGAAGCTTTCTTT. It yields the protein CASTEGPTEAFF.

A few counts support this clonotype. This chain links TRBV6-5 with TRBJ1-2; maybe TRBD1 (6 bases). CDR3 length: 14 residues. Trimming stripped 5 bases from V and 8 bases from J, with 18 bases between. Germline-derived CDR1 and CDR2 are MNHEY and SVGAGI. CDR3 amino acids: CASSTHHREYGYTF. CDR3 nucleotide sequence: TGTGCCAGCAGTACACACCACAGGGAATACGGCTACACCTTC.

In this sample, this clonotype turned up many times. The chain has TRBV20-1 and TRBJ2-1; TRBD2 matches 12 bases. V lost 5 bases and J lost 3; bases outside the gene matches: 5. The germline gives CDR1 DFQATT, CDR2 SNEGSKA (reference sequence). This CDR3 region has 15 residues. The CDR3 DNA sequence: TGCAGTGCTCAAAGGACTAGCGGGGACTACAATGAGCAGTTCTTC. Translation gives CSAQRTSGDYNEQFF.

The table lists this clonotype with a count of one. As DNA, the CDR3 is TGTGCCAGCAGTGAGGGAGGGGGTGAAGCTTTCTTT. Its translation is CASSEGGGEAFF. This chain uses TRBV25-1 with TRBJ1-1; TRBD1 might be the D (6 bases). The V gene's germline CDR1 is MGHDK and CDR2 SYGVNS. The CDR3 length is 12 residues. Trimming shortened V by 3 bases and J by 7 bases, and 9 bases separated the two germline ends.

The chain links TRBV2 to TRBJ2-1; D is undetermined. There are 17 residues in the CDR3. Trimming removed 11 bases from V and 4 bases from J, with 27 bases in between. Germline CDR1 SNHLY, CDR2 FYNNEI. The CDR3 loop is CAFEEPRADLLYNEQFF. The CDR3 DNA follows: TGTGCCTTCGAGGAGCCCCGGGCGGACCTCTTGTACAATGAGCAGTTCTTC.

The V gene is TRBV2, the J gene TRBJ1-1; 8 positions agree with TRBD1. This CDR3 has 15 amino acids. Germline trimming cut 6 bases from V and 3 bases from J; bases unmatched to any gene: 9. Germline-derived CDR1 and CDR2 are SNHLY and FYNNEI. For the CDR3, the DNA is TGTGCCAGCAGGGCTAACAGGGGGTGGGACACTGAAGCTTTCTTT. Translating gives CASRANRGWDTEAFF.

For this clonotype: A much larger clone differs from this one at a single base, so this may be a read error. V is TRBV12-3 or TRBV12-4 and J is TRBJ2-1; possibly TRBD2 for D (6 bases). CDR3 size: 13 residues. V lost 5 bases and J 13 bases, leaving 18 bases between the germline ends. The CDR3 region has the DNA TGTGCCAGCAGTGGAAGGGGACGGGAGACCCAGTTCTTC. Amino acid sequence: CASSGRGRETQFF.

This clonotype was detected only a few times. This chain connects TRBV7-9 to TRBJ1-2; TRBD1 might be the D (5 bases). V dropped 0 bases and J dropped 7 bases, with 9 bases sitting between them. The germline V gene encodes CDR1 SEHNR and CDR2 FQNEAQ (reference sequence). The CDR3 contains 13 residues. This CDR3 reads CASSLAIRGGYTF. The CDR3 coding sequence is TGTGCCAGCAGCTTAGCAATAAGGGGTGGCTACACCTTC.

The J gene is TRBJ2-7, the V gene TRBV20-1; 10 bases fit TRBD2. The CDR3 is 15 residues long. The V gene end was trimmed by 2 bases and the J gene end by 5 bases; junction bases not matched to a gene: 9. Germline V lookup: CDR1 DFQATT, CDR2 SNEGSKA (reference sequence). The DNA for the CDR3 is TGCAGTGCTAGACTTGCTACTAGCGGGACCCACGAGCAGTACTTC. It codes for CSARLATSGTHEQYF.

The chain carries TRBV24-1 and TRBJ2-1; 8 bases agree with TRBD1. J was trimmed by 5 bases and V by 5 bases; bases with no gene match: 7. CDR1 and CDR2 (germline): KGHDR, SFDVKD. This CDR3 contains 15 residues. Written as DNA, the CDR3 is TGTGCCACCAGTGTTCCGGGACAGGTGAACAATGAGCAGTTCTTC. Protein: CATSVPGQVNNEQFF.

The chain has TRBV4-1 and TRBJ1-4; unclear D gene. The CDR3 runs to 13 residues. The V and J ends lost 3 bases and 12 bases respectively, with 14 bases between them. Germline-derived CDR1 and CDR2 are MGHRA and YSYEKL. CDR3 loop: CASSHFTSLELFF. CDR3 DNA sequence: TGCGCCAGCAGCCATTTTACTTCGTTAGAACTGTTTTTT.

This clonotype was recorded at least ten times. V and J are TRBV29-1 and TRBJ2-1; D unresolved. Germline V lookup: CDR1 SQVTM, CDR2 ANQGSEA. V was shortened by 1 base and J by 5 bases, with 6 bases between the two germline ends. The CDR3 runs to 12 residues. CDR3 sequence reads: CSVEGLNNEQFF. The CDR3 DNA reads TGCAGCGTTGAAGGGCTAAACAATGAGCAGTTCTTC.

This clonotype was detected once. V gene TRBV6-2 or TRBV6-3 combines with J gene TRBJ1-5; D is unclear. The germline V and J ends were trimmed by 6 bases and 2 bases, with 14 bases remaining between them. The CDR3 contains 15 residues. Germline V gene lookup returns CDR1 MNHEY and CDR2 SVGEGT. The CDR3, as DNA: TGTGCCAGCAGCTCAAGGCAGCAGGGCAATCAGCCCCAGCATTTT. It encodes CASSSRQQGNQPQHF.

Regarding this clonotype: One junction end disagrees with the germline gene, perhaps due to a read error. The chain uses TRBV7-2 and TRBJ2-3; D uncertain. This CDR3 region has 15 residues. The germline V gene encodes CDR1 SGHTA and CDR2 FQGNSA. The CDR3 coding sequence is TGTGCCAACAGCTTATCCCTGAGTAGCACAGATACGCAGTATTTT. Translating gives CANSLSLSSTDTQYF.

The chain joins TRBV24-1 to TRBJ2-1, with a possible D match to TRBD1 (5 bases). The ends were cut back, 1 base at V and 10 bases at J, with 10 bases in the middle. The length of the CDR3 is 13 residues. Germline CDR1 reads KGHDR; CDR2 reads SFDVKD. This CDR3 reads CATSDFQGREQFF. CDR3 bases: TGTGCCACCAGTGATTTTCAGGGCAGGGAGCAGTTCTTC.

The rearrangement joins TRBV29-1 to TRBJ1-4; perhaps TRBD1 as D (5 bases). V was cut by 6 bases and J by 2 bases, with 13 bases left in between. CDR3 length equals 14 residues. The germline V gene encodes CDR1 SQVTM and CDR2 ANQGSEA. CDR3 nucleotide sequence: TGCAGCGTGGCATGGGGGTCGACTAATGAAAAACTGTTTTTT. Protein product: CSVAWGSTNEKLFF. Full variable domain (missing parts from reference TRBV29-1 and TRBJ1-4): SAVISQKPSRDICQRGTSLTIQCQVDSQVTMMFWYRQQPGQSLTLIATANQGSEATYESGFVIDKFPISRPNLTFSTLTVSNMSPEDSSIYLCSVAWGSTNEKLFFGSGTQLSVL.